Listed below are T cell receptor beta chains from one sample, sequenced in a study of blood T cell repertoires in COVID-19. Data came from immunoSEQ multiplex PCR; TCRdb stores just in-frame clones and leaves some out. The sample holds hundreds of thousands of clones, 70% to 85% seen once. The source material was peripheral blood. All receptors come from an elderly woman with acute or convalescent COVID-19. Each CDR3 is given with its conserved first and last residue. The D gene is left open where the match is weak. Clone size is not always given. Where it is, it says once, few, many or a class for expanded clones.

j_call clone_size v_call d_call cdr3_aa cdr3_nt
TRBJ1-2 NA TRBV27 NA CASSTRQFYGYTF TGTGCCAGCAGTACGAGACAGTTCTATGGCTACACCTTC
TRBJ1-2 NA TRBV5-1 NA CASSPDSYGYTF TGCGCCAGCAGTCCGGACAGTTATGGCTACACCTTC
TRBJ2-3 NA TRBV4-1 TRBD2 CASSHGLAGEYTQYF TGCGCCAGCAGCCATGGACTAGCGGGGGAATATACGCAGTATTTT
TRBJ1-2 NA TRBV5-1 NA CASGGGLGGYTF TGCGCCAGCGGCGGGGGGCTGGGAGGCTACACCTTC
TRBJ1-1 NA TRBV7-6 NA CASSAQGFSTEAFF TGTGCCAGCAGCGCCCAGGGGTTCAGCACTGAAGCTTTCTTT
TRBJ1-4 NA TRBV5-1 NA CASSLEGDEKLFF TGCGCCAGCAGCTTAGAGGGCGATGAAAAACTGTTTTTT
TRBJ1-5 NA TRBV28 NA CASSPDRSNQPQHF TGTGCCAGCAGCCCAGACAGGAGTAATCAGCCCCAGCATTTT
TRBJ2-3 once TRBV28 TRBD2 CASSLWEWGIRAGADTQYF TGTGCCAGCAGTTTATGGGAATGGGGAATCAGGGCGGGGGCAGATACGCAGTATTTT
TRBJ1-5 NA TRBV19 NA CASTPGSGNQPQHF TGTGCCAGTACACCGGGAAGTGGAAATCAGCCCCAGCATTTT
TRBJ1-5 NA TRBV19 NA CASSITGPNQPQHF TGTGCCAGTAGTATCACAGGTCCCAATCAGCCCCAGCATTTT
TRBJ1-2 NA TRBV9 TRBD1 CASSPPTGGYGYTF TGTGCCAGCAGCCCGCCGACAGGGGGCTATGGCTACACCTTC
TRBJ1-5 NA TRBV2 TRBD1 CASRDRDRGNQPQHF TGTGCCAGCCGGGACCGGGACAGGGGCAATCAGCCCCAGCATTTT
TRBJ2-1 NA TRBV11-2 TRBD1 CASSLDLGDRGKQFF TGTGCCAGCAGCTTAGATCTAGGGGACAGGGGGAAGCAGTTCTTC
TRBJ1-5 few TRBV19 NA CASAGGSYQPQHF TGTGCCAGTGCGGGGGGATCCTATCAGCCCCAGCATTTT
TRBJ2-7 NA TRBV7-9 NA CASSTASGGLREQYF TGTGCCAGCAGCACTGCCTCCGGGGGTTTGAGAGAGCAGTACTTC
TRBJ2-1 NA TRBV19 NA CASSIGGGNEQFF TGTGCCAGTAGTATAGGAGGGGGCAATGAGCAGTTCTTC
TRBJ2-3 NA TRBV5-1 TRBD2 CASSQGLASDTQYF TGCGCCAGCAGCCAAGGACTAGCCTCCGATACGCAGTATTTT
TRBJ1-1 NA TRBV11-2 TRBD1 CAKGQKNTEAFF TGTGCAAAGGGACAGAAGAACACTGAAGCTTTCTTT
TRBJ1-3 NA TRBV7-9 NA CASSLASGVGNTIYF TGTGCCAGCAGCTTGGCTTCAGGGGTTGGAAACACCATATATTTT
TRBJ1-5 NA TRBV28 NA CASRLGQSLQPQHF TGTGCCAGCAGGTTGGGGCAGTCGCTTCAGCCCCAGCATTTT
TRBJ2-7 once TRBV3-1/TRBV3-2 TRBD2 CASSARASGGGEQYF TGTGCCAGCAGCGCGAGGGCTAGCGGGGGGGGAGAGCAGTACTTC
TRBJ2-7 once TRBV18 NA CASSDGLGEQYF TGTGCCAGCTCGGACGGACTTGGGGAGCAGTACTTC
TRBJ1-3 NA TRBV5-1 NA CASSLGLRISGNTIYF TGCGCCAGCAGCTTGGGACTCCGGATCTCTGGAAACACCATATATTTT
TRBJ2-1 NA TRBV19 TRBD2 CASRGVTTSGGYNEQFF TGTGCCAGTAGGGGGGTCACCACTAGCGGGGGCTACAATGAGCAGTTCTTC
TRBJ2-3 NA TRBV9 NA CASSVEGDLLDTQYF TGTGCCAGCAGCGTGGAAGGGGATCTATTGGATACGCAGTATTTT
TRBJ2-1 NA TRBV27 TRBD2 CASSLDGGAYNEQFF TGTGCCAGCAGTTTAGACGGGGGGGCATACAATGAGCAGTTCTTC
TRBJ2-5 NA TRBV11-3 TRBD2 CASSSSGGSQETQYF TGTGCCAGCAGCTCTAGCGGGGGAAGCCAAGAGACCCAGTACTTC
TRBJ1-2 NA TRBV7-8 NA CASSLGPEGTYGYTF TGTGCCAGCAGCTTAGGCCCGGAGGGCACCTATGGCTACACCTTC
TRBJ1-1 NA TRBV6-2/TRBV6-3 NA CASSYSRGGLNTEAFF TGTGCCAGCAGTTACTCGAGGGGGGGGCTGAACACTGAAGCTTTCTTT
TRBJ1-4 NA TRBV7-9 NA CASSRGLGLNEKLFF TGTGCCAGCAGCAGGGGTCTGGGCCTTAATGAAAAACTGTTTTTT
TRBJ2-5 NA TRBV10-3 NA CAITAGGVGETQYF TGTGCCATCACCGCTGGGGGCGTGGGAGAGACCCAGTACTTC
TRBJ1-1 NA TRBV7-2 NA CASSPSLPTGGTEAFF TGTGCCAGCAGCCCATCCTTGCCTACGGGGGGCACTGAAGCTTTCTTT
TRBJ1-4 NA TRBV28 NA CGASTNEKLFF TGTGGGGCCTCAACTAATGAAAAACTGTTTTTT
TRBJ2-3 NA TRBV9 NA CASSVVGGTDTQYF TGTGCCAGCAGCGTAGTCGGGGGTACAGATACGCAGTATTTT
TRBJ1-2 NA TRBV18 TRBD1 CASSQYTGTGDGYTF TGTGCCAGCTCACAATATACCGGGACAGGGGATGGCTACACCTTC
TRBJ2-5 NA TRBV5-1 TRBD2 CASSLERGPQETQYF TGCGCCAGCAGCTTGGAGCGGGGGCCTCAAGAGACCCAGTACTTC
TRBJ1-5 NA TRBV6-2/TRBV6-3 TRBD1 CASSSGQANQPQHF TGTGCCAGCAGTTCCGGACAGGCTAATCAGCCCCAGCATTTT
TRBJ1-6 NA TRBV19 TRBD1 CAASGGGWNSPLHF TGTGCCGCCTCAGGAGGGGGCTGGAATTCACCCCTCCACTTT
TRBJ1-2 NA TRBV3-1/TRBV3-2 NA CASSPRSFYTF TGTGCCAGCAGCCCCAGATCCTTCTACACCTTC
TRBJ1-1 NA TRBV19 NA CASKRGERTEAFF TGTGCCAGTAAGCGTGGGGAGCGCACTGAAGCTTTCTTT
TRBJ1-3 NA TRBV7-9 NA CASSSIGTIYF TGTGCCAGCAGCTCAATCGGCACCATATATTTT
TRBJ1-4 NA TRBV7-9 NA CASSFGQGNEKLFF TGTGCCAGCAGCTTCGGGCAGGGCAATGAAAAACTGTTTTTT
TRBJ1-2 NA TRBV5-8 TRBD1 CASSLWRGTGVGYGYTF TGTGCCAGCAGCTTGTGGCGGGGGACAGGGGTCGGCTATGGCTACACCTTC
TRBJ1-2 NA TRBV28 TRBD1 CASSFQVGTGGVGYTF TGTGCCAGCAGTTTCCAGGTCGGGACAGGGGGCGTGGGCTACACCTTC
TRBJ2-3 NA TRBV5-1 NA CASSLVGSTGDTQYF TGCGCCAGCAGCTTGGTGGGTAGTACGGGAGATACGCAGTATTTT
TRBJ1-1 NA TRBV5-4 TRBD1 CASSFWDRGNTEAFF TGTGCCAGCAGCTTCTGGGACAGGGGGAACACTGAAGCTTTCTTT
TRBJ2-2 NA TRBV19 TRBD2 CASSKRGGTGELFF TGTGCCAGTAGTAAGCGGGGGGGCACCGGGGAGCTGTTTTTT
TRBJ1-1 NA TRBV19 NA CASSRASGTGNTEAFF TGTGCCAGTAGTAGAGCATCCGGGACTGGGAATACTGAAGCTTTCTTT
TRBJ1-2 NA TRBV9 TRBD1 CASSPTEVDRVNNYGYTF TGTGCCAGCAGTCCGACCGAGGTGGACAGGGTGAACAACTATGGCTACACCTTC
TRBJ1-5 few TRBV6-1 NA CASSEDNSNQPQHF TGTGCCAGCAGTGAGGACAATAGCAATCAGCCCCAGCATTTT
TRBJ2-1 NA TRBV7-8 TRBD1 CASSPWKGAFNEQFF TGTGCCAGCAGCCCCTGGAAGGGGGCTTTTAATGAGCAGTTCTTC
TRBJ1-2 NA TRBV27 TRBD1 CASSKRTGDYGYTF TGTGCCAGCAGTAAACGAACAGGGGACTATGGCTACACCTTC
TRBJ2-7 NA TRBV18 TRBD1 CASSPGTGPYEQYF TGTGCCAGCTCACCAGGGACAGGGCCCTACGAGCAGTACTTC